These 24 T cell receptor beta chains share one sample of origin, sequenced in a study of cytomegalovirus exposure and HLA in healthy donors. It was with 60 Vbeta and 13 Jbeta primers that the PCR ran. Sequenced by immunoSEQ multiplex PCR; TCRdb stores in-frame clones only, minus some. The listing records just under 60,000 clones. The sequenced sample was PBMCs. The receptors were sampled from a male donor in good health and CMV-seronegative.

The V and J genes are TRBV29-1 and TRBJ2-3; D may be TRBD1 (6 bases). V was cut by 4 bases and J by 10 bases, with 15 bases left in between. The length of the CDR3 is 12 residues. Germline V gene sequence: CDR1 SQVTM, CDR2 ANQGSEA. CDR3 nucleotide sequence: TGCAGCGTTGGGGGGCCAGCCCAGGCGCAGTATTTT. Amino acids: CSVGGPAQAQYF.

V and J are TRBV6-1 and TRBJ1-2, with 7 bases aligning to TRBD1. CDR1 MNHNS and CDR2 SASEGT come from the germline V gene. This CDR3 comprises 17 residues. J was trimmed by 8 bases and V by 4 bases; bases with no gene match: 19. CDR3 DNA sequence: TGTGCCAGCAGTGCACAACAGTCCGGGACAGTGGCGGGCGGCTACACCTTC. It codes for CASSAQQSGTVAGGYTF.

CDR3 coding DNA: TGTGCCAGCAGCTATAGCGGACCCACAGATACGCAGTATTTT. It yields the protein CASSYSGPTDTQYF. This sequence joins TRBV7-2 and TRBJ2-3; weak D call: TRBD2 (6 bases). The CDR3 has 14 residues. CDR1 SGHTA and CDR2 FQGNSA come from the germline V gene. The V end lost 4 bases, the J end lost 2 bases, and 10 bases lay between the germline ends.

This chain joins TRBV19 and TRBJ1-1; TRBD1 aligns across 10 bases. The CDR3 totals 15 residues. The V gene's germline CDR1 is LNHDA and CDR2 SQIVND (reference sequence). V shed 5 bases, J shed 4 bases, and the junction held 7 bases outside the gene matches. CDR3 nucleotides: TGTGCCAGTAGTTACGGACAGGGGGTCGGCACTGAAGCTTTCTTT. Protein: CASSYGQGVGTEAFF.

The V gene is TRBV10-3, the J gene TRBJ1-4, with 7 bases aligning to TRBD1. The CDR3 contains 13 residues. With V trimmed by 4 bases and J by 8 bases, 4 bases remained unmatched. The V gene's germline CDR1 is ENHRY and CDR2 SYGVKD. This CDR3 is CAISAGGREKLFF. CDR3 nucleotides: TGTGCCATCAGTGCAGGGGGTCGGGAAAAACTGTTTTTT.

The CDR3 DNA reads TGTGCCAGCAGTTCGCTCGGGACAGGGAGCTACGAGCAGTACTTC. This translates into CASSSLGTGSYEQYF. V gene TRBV27 combines with J gene TRBJ2-7; 9 nucleotides agree with TRBD1. The CDR3 has 15 amino acids. The V and J ends lost 4 bases and 3 bases, in that order; junction bases with no gene match: 7. In germline, CDR1 is MNHEY, CDR2 SMNVEV (reference sequence).

The genes are TRBV5-1 and TRBJ2-5, with 9 bases matching TRBD2. The length of the CDR3 is 17 residues. Germline CDR1 is SGHRS and CDR2 is YFSETQ. V lost 4 bases to trimming and J lost 4 bases; unmatched junction nucleotides: 14. The CDR3 loop is CASSVVGSGRRGETQYF. Here the CDR3 DNA reads TGCGCCAGCAGCGTGGTAGGTAGCGGGAGAAGAGGAGAGACCCAGTACTTC.

The V and J genes are TRBV2 and TRBJ2-7; possible D gene TRBD1, 6 bases. Germline lookup yields CDR1 SNHLY and CDR2 FYNNEI. The CDR3 contains 12 residues. V was clipped by 3 bases and J by 4 bases, with 7 bases between them. The CDR3 loop reads CASSDRGYEQYF. The CDR3 DNA follows: TGTGCCAGCAGTGACAGGGGTTACGAGCAGTACTTC.

This sequence joins TRBV4-2 and TRBJ2-5, with TRBD2 matching over 9 bases. CDR3 length: 16 residues. Germline V lookup: CDR1 LGHNA, CDR2 YNFKEQ. V dropped 0 bases and J dropped 7; count of bases not matched to a gene: 9. The CDR3, as DNA: TGTGCCAGCAGCCAAGATCTAGGACTAGCGAGGGGGACCCAGTACTTC. Translating gives CASSQDLGLARGTQYF.

The rearrangement uses TRBV11-2 and TRBJ2-5; 10 nucleotides agree with TRBD1. Germline CDR1 is SGHAT and CDR2 is FQNNGV. The CDR3 contains 13 residues. The trim removed 5 bases at V and 5 bases at J, leaving 2 bases unmatched. The CDR3 bases are TGTGCCAGCAGCCGACAGGGGGCGGAGACCCAGTACTTC. Its translation: CASSRQGAETQYF.

The V call is TRBV9, the J call TRBJ2-5; D possibly corresponds to TRBD1 (5 bases). Trimming took 0 bases from V and 2 from J, leaving 11 bases between them. The CDR3 runs to 15 residues. Germline V gives CDR1 SGDLS, CDR2 YYNGEE. The CDR3 sequence is CASSVAPGSQETQYF. The CDR3 DNA sequence: TGTGCCAGCAGCGTAGCCCCAGGGTCGCAAGAGACCCAGTACTTC.

The chain uses TRBV6-6 and TRBJ1-6; TRBD1 might be the D (6 bases). Germline V gives CDR1 MNHNY, CDR2 SVGAGI (reference sequence). This CDR3 is built from 14 residues. V lost 0 bases and J 11 bases, leaving 11 bases between the germline ends. In DNA form, the CDR3 reads TGTGCCAGCAGTTACTCCAGGGGAGACCCACCCCTCCACTTT. It translates to CASSYSRGDPPLHF.

J is TRBJ1-2 and V is TRBV7-2; 10 bases are shared with TRBD1. Germline lookup yields CDR1 SGHTA and CDR2 FQGNSA. The CDR3 runs 14 residues. V dropped 5 bases and J dropped 7; count of bases not matched to a gene: 7. The CDR3 bases are TGTGCCAGCAGCCCTGCGGACAGGGGGGGTGGCTACACCTTC. Translating it yields CASSPADRGGGYTF.

The J gene is TRBJ1-1, the V gene TRBV5-1, with D unclear. The germline V gene has CDR1 SGHRS and CDR2 YFSETQ. The V end was cut by 0 bases, the J end by 0 bases, with 6 bases between. CDR3 length: 14 amino acids. The CDR3 sequence: CASSLEPVNTEAFF. The CDR3 nucleotides are TGCGCCAGCAGCTTGGAGCCGGTGAACACTGAAGCTTTCTTT.

The chain combines TRBV5-1 with TRBJ2-2, with D perhaps matching TRBD1 (7 bases). Trimming shortened V by 2 bases and J by 5 bases, and 16 bases separated the two germline ends. This CDR3 is built from 16 residues. The germline gives CDR1 SGHRS, CDR2 YFSETQ. The CDR3 is CASSLYQAGGTGELFF. CDR3 coding DNA: TGCGCCAGCAGCTTATATCAGGCAGGGGGGACCGGGGAGCTGTTTTTT. Looking up the rest from reference TRBV5-1 and TRBJ2-2 gives the full variable domain: KAGVTQTPRYLIKTRGQQVTLSCSPISGHRSVSWYQQTPGQGLQFLFEYFSETQRNKGNFPGRFSGRQFSNSRSEMNVSTLELGDSALYLCASSLYQAGGTGELFFGEGSRLTVL.

The chain joins TRBV7-2 to TRBJ1-2; D gene unclear. There are 14 residues in the CDR3. V lost 5 bases, J lost 6 bases, and 16 bases lay in between. From germline, CDR1 is SGHTA and CDR2 FQGNSA. In DNA, the CDR3 is TGTGCCAGCAGCCCCACGACCACGCAGGATGGCTACACCTTC. Translating it yields CASSPTTTQDGYTF.

The genes are TRBV7-8 and TRBJ1-6; D unresolved. Trimming took off 2 bases at V and 10 bases at J, with 12 bases between the two ends. Germline V gene data show CDR1 as SGHVS and CDR2 as FQNEAQ. The CDR3 covers 14 residues. Written as DNA, the CDR3 is TGTGCCAGCAGCTTATCTAGAGCGGAGTCACCCCTCCACTTT. Its protein product is CASSLSRAESPLHF.

The rearrangement joins TRBV7-2 to TRBJ2-7; 8 nucleotides align to TRBD1. The CDR3 sequence is 16 residues long. V trimming: 4 bases; J trimming: 2 bases; junction bases outside the gene matches: 10. In germline, CDR1 is SGHTA, CDR2 FQGNSA. The CDR3 sequence is CASSSRIGDRTYEQYF. The CDR3 DNA sequence: TGTGCCAGCAGCTCACGAATAGGGGACAGGACCTACGAGCAGTACTTC.

The chain recombines TRBV28 with TRBJ2-5; no firm D call. The DNA end favors TRBJ2-7, so the J call may be wrong. The CDR3 extends over 13 amino acids. Germline CDR1 and CDR2: MDHEN and SYDVKM. This CDR3 reads CASSFVAIYEQYF. The CDR3, as DNA: TGTGCCAGCAGTTTCGTAGCTATTTACGAGCAGTACTTC.

V gene TRBV29-1 combines with J gene TRBJ2-1; 13 bases map to TRBD2. CDR3 size: 18 residues. Germline values: CDR1 SQVTM, CDR2 ANQGSEA. V lost 4 bases, J lost 0 bases, and 9 bases stayed unmatched. In DNA, the CDR3 is TGCAGCGTTGGGGGACTAGCGGGGTTTCCGAGCTCCTACAATGAGCAGTTCTTC. Its translation is CSVGGLAGFPSSYNEQFF.

V usage is TRBV7-3 and J usage is TRBJ2-3, with a possible D match to TRBD2 (6 bases). The germline V gene encodes CDR1 SGHTA and CDR2 FQGTGA. This CDR3 is 16 amino acids long. Trimming stripped 3 bases from V and 6 bases from J, with 19 bases between. DNA of the CDR3: TGTGCCAGCAGCTTGGAGCTAGCGTCCGCCCGGGATACGCAGTATTTT. Its translation is CASSLELASARDTQYF. Looking up the rest from reference TRBV7-3 and TRBJ2-3 gives the full variable domain: GAGVSQTPSNKVTEKGKYVELRCDPISGHTALYWYRQSLGQGPEFLIYFQGTGAADDSGLPNDRFFAVRPEGSVSTLKIQRTERGDSAVYLCASSLELASARDTQYFGPGTRLTVL.

The chain has TRBV18 and TRBJ2-5; D is possibly TRBD1 (5 bases). The V and J ends lost 3 bases and 5 bases respectively, with 16 bases between them. This CDR3 comprises 15 residues. The germline CDR1 and CDR2 sequences are KGHSH and LQKENI. The CDR3 bases are TGTGCCAGCTCACCCGGAAAGGGGCCCACGGAGACCCAGTACTTC. Protein: CASSPGKGPTETQYF.

This chain joins TRBV7-2 and TRBJ2-5; no definite D call. Trimming took off 5 bases at V and 0 bases at J, with 10 bases between the two ends. The CDR3 contains 14 residues. CDR1 is SGHTA, CDR2 FQGNSA, per germline. Written as DNA, the CDR3 is TGTGCCAGCAGCGTAGACGGTTACCAAGAGACCCAGTACTTC. Protein: CASSVDGYQETQYF.

The V and J genes are TRBV6-6 and TRBJ1-1, with 8 bases that match TRBD1. In germline, CDR1 is MNHNY, CDR2 SVGAGI (reference sequence). The CDR3 is 13 residues long. The V gene end was trimmed by 7 bases and the J gene end by 1 base; junction bases not matched to a gene: 2. CDR3 DNA sequence: TGTGCCAGCATGCAGGGGGCGAACACTGAAGCTTTCTTT. Translated, it gives CASMQGANTEAFF.